This is a list of T cell receptor beta chains from one sample in a study of blood T cell repertoires in COVID-19. This table comes from immunoSEQ multiplex PCR, and its TCRdb copy is limited to in-frame clones, with some not included. The sample lists about 240,000 clones; 88% were seen once. The sequenced sample was peripheral blood. All receptors come from a middle-aged woman who had recovered from COVID-19. Each CDR3 is given without its conserved first and last residue. Fields, in order: V gene, J gene, D gene, clone size, CDR3 protein. A D gene is named only where the DNA matches it firmly. A row's size may be missing; if present it is once, few, many or a size class.

v_gene: TRBV15; j_gene: TRBJ2-7; d_gene: NA; abundance: NA; CDR3aa: ATSTSRGPLYEQY
v_gene: TRBV29-1; j_gene: TRBJ2-2; d_gene: TRBD1; abundance: NA; CDR3aa: SAGGQGRTGELF
v_gene: TRBV28; j_gene: TRBJ1-2; d_gene: NA; abundance: NA; CDR3aa: ASTTTGRAYGYT
v_gene: TRBV28; j_gene: TRBJ1-3; d_gene: TRBD1; abundance: NA; CDR3aa: ASSSKTGKARNTIY
v_gene: TRBV6-2/TRBV6-3; j_gene: TRBJ2-7; d_gene: TRBD2; abundance: few; CDR3aa: ASSDPGTSITYEQY
v_gene: TRBV12-3/TRBV12-4; j_gene: TRBJ1-2; d_gene: TRBD1; abundance: NA; CDR3aa: ASSFFDREGYT
v_gene: TRBV12-3/TRBV12-4; j_gene: TRBJ1-2; d_gene: TRBD1; abundance: NA; CDR3aa: ASRTQGGGYT
v_gene: TRBV7-2; j_gene: TRBJ2-5; d_gene: TRBD2; abundance: NA; CDR3aa: ASSQGLAGVPQETQY
v_gene: TRBV19; j_gene: TRBJ1-1; d_gene: TRBD1; abundance: NA; CDR3aa: ATRGTGNMNTEAF
v_gene: TRBV14; j_gene: TRBJ1-2; d_gene: NA; abundance: NA; CDR3aa: ASRGQMGDYGYT
v_gene: TRBV9; j_gene: TRBJ2-3; d_gene: TRBD2; abundance: NA; CDR3aa: ASSVATSGSGTDTQY
v_gene: TRBV19; j_gene: TRBJ1-6; d_gene: NA; abundance: once; CDR3aa: ASSIDGGFNSPLH
v_gene: TRBV11-2; j_gene: TRBJ1-4; d_gene: NA; abundance: NA; CDR3aa: ASSPRGISNEKLF
v_gene: TRBV2; j_gene: TRBJ1-2; d_gene: NA; abundance: NA; CDR3aa: ASSAGQNYGYT
v_gene: TRBV5-4; j_gene: TRBJ1-4; d_gene: NA; abundance: NA; CDR3aa: ASSLGPSSPTELF
v_gene: TRBV6-5; j_gene: TRBJ1-3; d_gene: NA; abundance: NA; CDR3aa: ASSYSQVAGNTIY
v_gene: TRBV6-2/TRBV6-3; j_gene: TRBJ2-1; d_gene: NA; abundance: NA; CDR3aa: ASSRPTRISYNEQF
v_gene: TRBV18; j_gene: TRBJ2-6; d_gene: NA; abundance: few; CDR3aa: ASSPGHQLLT